This T cell receptor beta chain was recovered during a study of blood T cell repertoires in COVID-19. The overall study: T cells, B-cell-depleted T cells, or PBMCs provided the cDNA or gDNA that served as material.

Original methodology: Estimates of nucleated cell counts were drawn from the amplification of reference gene primers. Generated by immunoSEQ multiplex PCR, the TCRdb table keeps only in-frame clones and is missing some. V and J calls and clone size are given by that table; D and trimming were obtained from the DNA. Among 500,000 or so clones listed, about nine tenths were seen once. V was trimmed by 2 bases and J by 6 bases, leaving 27 bases between them. Germline assignment: CDR1 SGHRS and CDR2 YFSETQ. The CDR3 contains 20 residues. All enrollees were roughly 18 to 89 years old and from fewer than 30 US areas.

The receptor was isolated from a woman younger than 35 who had recovered from COVID-19. The chain carries TRBV5-1 and TRBJ1-6, with unresolved D. The sequencing sample was made of PBMCs or T cells enriched from blood (not recorded which). CDR3 loop: CASSFRGKIGTVALNSPLHF. In DNA form, the CDR3 reads TGCGCCAGCAGCTTCCGGGGTAAGATAGGTACAGTCGCACTTAATTCACCCCTCCACTTT. The full variable domain, with the rest looked up from reference TRBV5-1 and TRBJ1-6, is KAGVTQTPRYLIKTRGQQVTLSCSPISGHRSVSWYQQTPGQGLQFLFEYFSETQRNKGNFPGRFSGRQFSNSRSEMNVSTLELGDSALYLCASSFRGKIGTVALNSPLHFGNGTRLTVT.